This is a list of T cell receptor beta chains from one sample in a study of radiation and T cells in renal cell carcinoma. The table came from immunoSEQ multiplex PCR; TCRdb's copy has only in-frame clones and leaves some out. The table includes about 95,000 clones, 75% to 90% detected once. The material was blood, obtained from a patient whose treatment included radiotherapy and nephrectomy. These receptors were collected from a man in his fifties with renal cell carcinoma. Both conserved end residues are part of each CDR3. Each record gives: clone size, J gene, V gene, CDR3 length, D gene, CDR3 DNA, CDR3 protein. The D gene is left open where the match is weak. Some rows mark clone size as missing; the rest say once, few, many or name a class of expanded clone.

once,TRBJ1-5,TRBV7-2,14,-,TGTGCCAGCAGCCCTACAGGGTCTAATCAGCCCCAGCATTTT,CASSPTGSNQPQHF
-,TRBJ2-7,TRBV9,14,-,TGTGCCAGCAGCGTAGATGTACATCCGGCCGAGCAGTACTTC,CASSVDVHPAEQYF
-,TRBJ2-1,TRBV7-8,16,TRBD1,TGTGCCAGCAGCTTACTACACAGGGGGATTTTCGATGAGCAGTTCTTC,CASSLLHRGIFDEQFF
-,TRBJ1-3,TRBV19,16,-,TGTGCCAGTAGTATGGTGCTGCGCTCTGGTGGAAACACCATATATTTT,CASSMVLRSGGNTIYF
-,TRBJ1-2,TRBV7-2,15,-,TGTGCCAGCAGCTTAGGTCTCGGACAGACCTATGGCTACACCTTC,CASSLGLGQTYGYTF
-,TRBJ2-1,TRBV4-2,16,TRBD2,TGTGCCAGCAGCCAAGATCCTAGCGGGAGGTATAATGAGCAGTTCTTC,CASSQDPSGRYNEQFF
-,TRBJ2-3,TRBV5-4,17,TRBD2,TGTGCCAGCAGCTGGGGTCGGCGGGGGGGCGGAGCAGATACGCAGTATTTT,CASSWGRRGGGADTQYF
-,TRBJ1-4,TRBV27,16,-,TGTGCCAGCCACCCCCAGGGGCTCGGGACTAATGAAAAACTGTTTTTT,CASHPQGLGTNEKLFF
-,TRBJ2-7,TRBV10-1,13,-,TGCGCCAGCACCCCTGGCCTGGGAGGCGAGCAGTACTTC,CASTPGLGGEQYF
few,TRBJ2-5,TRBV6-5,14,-,TGTGCCAGCACTCCCCCAGGGGCAAGAGAGACCCAGTACTTC,CASTPPGARETQYF
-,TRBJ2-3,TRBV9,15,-,TGTGCCAGCAGCGTAGATCAGGGCGGCACAGATACGCAGTATTTT,CASSVDQGGTDTQYF
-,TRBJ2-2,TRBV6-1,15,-,TGTGCCAGCAGTTTTTACACCGCGAACACCGGGGAGCTGTTTTTT,CASSFYTANTGELFF
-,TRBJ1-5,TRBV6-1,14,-,TGTGCCAGCAGTGTATACGGGGGCAATCAGCCCCAGCATTTT,CASSVYGGNQPQHF
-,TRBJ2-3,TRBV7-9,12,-,TGTGCCAGCAGCAAAAAAACAGATACGCAGTATTTT,CASSKKTDTQYF
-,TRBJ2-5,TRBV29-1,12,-,TGCAGCATGGAGGTTCTATCGGAGACCCAGTACTTC,CSMEVLSETQYF
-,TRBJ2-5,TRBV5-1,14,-,TGCGCCAGCAGCGGAGGGACCTGGGAAGAGACCCAGTACTTC,CASSGGTWEETQYF
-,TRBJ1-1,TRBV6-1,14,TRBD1,TGTGCCAGCAGCCGGGACAGGAGTAACACTGAAGCTTTCTTT,CASSRDRSNTEAFF
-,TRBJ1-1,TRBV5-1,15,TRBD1,TGCGCCAGCATCCTAGGACAGGGACTGAACACTGAAGCTTTCTTT,CASILGQGLNTEAFF
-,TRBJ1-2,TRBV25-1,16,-,TGTGCCAGCAGCGCGGGGAGGGGGATTAGTAACTATGGCTACACCTTC,CASSAGRGISNYGYTF
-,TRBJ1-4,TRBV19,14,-,TGTGCCAGTAGTTCACAGGGATCTGGGGAAAAACTGTTTTTT,CASSSQGSGEKLFF
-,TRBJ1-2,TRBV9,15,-,TGTGCCAGCAGCCCTAGGTCCAATTCTAACTATGGCTACACCTTC,CASSPRSNSNYGYTF
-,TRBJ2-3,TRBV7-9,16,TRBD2,TGTGCCAGCAACTTAGTACCTAGCGGGGATGTCGATACGCAGTATTTT,CASNLVPSGDVDTQYF
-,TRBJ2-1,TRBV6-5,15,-,TGTGCCAGCAGTCCCCCTTATAGCTCCTACAATGAGCAGTTCTTC,CASSPPYSSYNEQFF
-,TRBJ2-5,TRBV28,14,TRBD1,TGTGCCAGCAGTCCACCCTCAGGGGGAGAGACCCAGTACTTC,CASSPPSGGETQYF
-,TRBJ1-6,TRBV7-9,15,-,TGTGCCAGCAGCTTAGAAACAGGGAGTAATTCACCCCTCCACTTT,CASSLETGSNSPLHF